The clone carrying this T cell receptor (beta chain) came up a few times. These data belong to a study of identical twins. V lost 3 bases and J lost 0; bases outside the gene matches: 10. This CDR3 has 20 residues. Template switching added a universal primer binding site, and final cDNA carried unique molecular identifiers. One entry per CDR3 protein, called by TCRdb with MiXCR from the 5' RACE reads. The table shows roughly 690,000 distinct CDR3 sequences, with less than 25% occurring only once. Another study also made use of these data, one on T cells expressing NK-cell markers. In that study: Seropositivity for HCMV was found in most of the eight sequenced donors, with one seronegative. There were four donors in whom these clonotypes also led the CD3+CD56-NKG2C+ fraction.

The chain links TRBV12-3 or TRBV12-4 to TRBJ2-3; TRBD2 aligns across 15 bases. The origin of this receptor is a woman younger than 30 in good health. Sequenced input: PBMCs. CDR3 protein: CASSLVTGTSGGFSTDTQYF. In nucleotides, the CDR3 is TGTGCCAGCAGTTTGGTTACCGGGACTAGCGGGGGGTTCAGCACAGATACGCAGTATTTT.